This TCR beta chain was captured in a study of T cell repertoires in cytomegalovirus infection. Background on the study: CMV infection plus the matching HLA type was flagged by public TCR beta signatures.

As concerns this clonotype: Its specificity is not known.

Study findings and constraints: Dominating the ex vivo response were HLA-C-restricted CMV-specific TCR beta clonotypes. Adding up the frequency of public TCR beta families identified people who carried CMV plus the relevant HLA.

From the reads, TCRdb called clonotypes with MiXCR, one entry per CDR3 protein. There are roughly 600,000 distinct CDR3 sequences in the sample; more than 20% occur only once, and less than 10% lies in the top ten. V dropped 4 bases and J dropped 3 bases, with 12 bases sitting between them. This CDR3 is 14 amino acids long. Looked up from germline, CDR1 is ENHRY and CDR2 is SYGVKD. The V call is TRBV10-3, the J call TRBJ2-5; D gene uncertain. The clonotype comes from a human donor in good health (CMV status not recorded). Some clones in this sample may be carry-over from other donors' samples. Sequencing was carried out using CD8+ T cells from PBMCs. CDR3 nucleotide sequence: TGTGCCATCAGTGCAGGTTTACAGAAAGAGACCCAGTACTTC. Protein product: CAISAGLQKETQYF.